The clone carrying this T cell receptor (beta chain) was seen only a few times. The repertoire was sequenced with immunoSEQ multiplex PCR; TCRdb's copy has only in-frame clones and lacks some. The data show about 14,000 clones, with about four fifths seen just once and under 25% held by the top ten. Germline CDR1 SGHTA, CDR2 FQGNSA. The V and J ends lost 2 bases and 2 bases respectively, with 16 bases between them. The CDR3 covers 17 residues. These data originate in a study of blood T cell repertoires in COVID-19. About the study: T cells, B-cell-depleted T cells, or PBMCs provided the cDNA or gDNA that served as material.

V and J are TRBV7-2 and TRBJ1-5; TRBD1 is a possible D gene (6 bases). Sequencing was carried out using peripheral blood. This TCR came from a woman between 55 and 75 years old with acute or convalescent COVID-19. The CDR3 nucleotides read TGTGCCAGCAGCTTAAGGGGCGGGGGCTTCGGCAATCAGCCCCAGCATTTT. Translation gives CASSLRGGGFGNQPQHF.